This T cell receptor beta chain appears in the sequencing data of a study of T cells in Graves' hyperthyroidism and ophthalmopathy. Study-level findings and limits: The model's output predicted ophthalmopathy at a median of 6.5 months prior to onset.

Pregnant or lactating patients were excluded, as were those with uncontrolled infection or other autoimmune disease. This CDR3 comprises 12 residues. The ends were cut back, 5 bases at V and 3 bases at J, with 11 bases in the middle. Germline assignment: CDR1 DFQATT and CDR2 SNEGSKA (reference sequence). This clonotype is a singleton in its sample. What it binds is not known. The conserved final phenylalanine or tryptophan is absent from the CDR3, which likely points to a read error. RNA transcripts provided the source from which TCR beta CDR3 regions were amplified. The HTBI primer set drove a first-round RT-PCR of the TCR CDR3. TCRdb analysed the multiplex PCR reads with MiXCR anew, one entry per CDR3 protein. This repertoire shows hundreds of thousands of distinct CDR3 sequences, 20% found once; its top ten account for roughly 50%.

The TCR sequence derives from a man aged 35 to 55 with Graves' ophthalmopathy. What was sequenced was blood. The chain couples TRBV20-1 to TRBJ2-7; D is possibly TRBD2 (6 bases). DNA for the CDR3: TGCAGTGCTCTTCCCGGGGGCTACGAGCAGTACCTC. Translating it yields CSALPGGYEQYL.